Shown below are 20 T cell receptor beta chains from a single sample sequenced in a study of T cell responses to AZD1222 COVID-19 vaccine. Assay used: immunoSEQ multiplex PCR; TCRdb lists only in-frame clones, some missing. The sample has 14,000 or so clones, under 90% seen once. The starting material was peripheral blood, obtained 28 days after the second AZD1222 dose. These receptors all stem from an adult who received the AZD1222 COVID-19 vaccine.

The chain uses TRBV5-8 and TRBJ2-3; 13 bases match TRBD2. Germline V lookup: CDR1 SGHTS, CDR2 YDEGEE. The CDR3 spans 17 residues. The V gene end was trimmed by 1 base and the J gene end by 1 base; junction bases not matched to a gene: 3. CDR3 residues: CASSLMGLAGRTDTQYF. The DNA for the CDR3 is TGTGCCAGCAGCTTGATGGGACTAGCGGGACGCACAGATACGCAGTATTTT.

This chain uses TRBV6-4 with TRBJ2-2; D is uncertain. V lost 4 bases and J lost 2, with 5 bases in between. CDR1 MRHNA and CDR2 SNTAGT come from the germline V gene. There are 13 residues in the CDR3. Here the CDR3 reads CASSAPNTGELFF. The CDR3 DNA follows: TGTGCCAGCAGTGCTCCTAACACCGGGGAGCTGTTTTTT.

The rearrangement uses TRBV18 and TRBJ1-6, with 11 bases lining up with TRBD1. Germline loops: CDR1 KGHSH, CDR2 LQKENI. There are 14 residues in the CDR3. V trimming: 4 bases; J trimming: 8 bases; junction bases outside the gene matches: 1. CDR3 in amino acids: CASSRGQGDSPLHF. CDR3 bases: TGTGCCAGCTCACGGGGACAGGGGGATTCACCCCTCCACTTT. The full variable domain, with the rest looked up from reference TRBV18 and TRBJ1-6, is NAGVMQNPRHLVRRRGQEARLRCSPMKGHSHVYWYRQLPEEGLKFMVYLQKENIIDESGMPKERFSAEFPKEGPSILRIQQVVRGDSAAYFCASSRGQGDSPLHFGNGTRLTVT.

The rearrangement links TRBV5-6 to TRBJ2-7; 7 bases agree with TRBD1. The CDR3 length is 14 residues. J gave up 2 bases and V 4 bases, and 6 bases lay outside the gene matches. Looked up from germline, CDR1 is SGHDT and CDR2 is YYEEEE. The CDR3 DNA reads TGTGCCAGCAGCATAAGGACAGGCGCCTACGAGCAGTACTTC. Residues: CASSIRTGAYEQYF.

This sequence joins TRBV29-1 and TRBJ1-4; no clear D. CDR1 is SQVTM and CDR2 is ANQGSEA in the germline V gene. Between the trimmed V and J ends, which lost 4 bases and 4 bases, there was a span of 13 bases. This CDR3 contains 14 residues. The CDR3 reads CSVGARRDNEKLFF. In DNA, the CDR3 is TGCAGCGTTGGAGCCCGACGGGATAATGAAAAACTGTTTTTT. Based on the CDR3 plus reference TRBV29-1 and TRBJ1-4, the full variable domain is SAVISQKPSRDICQRGTSLTIQCQVDSQVTMMFWYRQQPGQSLTLIATANQGSEATYESGFVIDKFPISRPNLTFSTLTVSNMSPEDSSIYLCSVGARRDNEKLFFGSGTQLSVL.

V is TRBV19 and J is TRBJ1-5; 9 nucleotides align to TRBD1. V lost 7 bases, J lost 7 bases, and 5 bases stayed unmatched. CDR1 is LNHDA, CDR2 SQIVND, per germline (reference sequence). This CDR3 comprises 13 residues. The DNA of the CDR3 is TGTGCCAGTAATACGGACAGGGGACAGCCCCAGCATTTT. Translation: CASNTDRGQPQHF.

Written as DNA, the CDR3 is TGTGCCAGCAGCGTATCGGGAGCGGGAGGCTACACCTTC. This translates into CASSVSGAGGYTF. The chain uses TRBV9 and TRBJ1-2; D gene ambiguous. V was shortened by 1 base and J by 8 bases, with 12 bases between the two germline ends. The V gene's germline CDR1 is SGDLS and CDR2 YYNGEE. The CDR3 spans 13 residues.

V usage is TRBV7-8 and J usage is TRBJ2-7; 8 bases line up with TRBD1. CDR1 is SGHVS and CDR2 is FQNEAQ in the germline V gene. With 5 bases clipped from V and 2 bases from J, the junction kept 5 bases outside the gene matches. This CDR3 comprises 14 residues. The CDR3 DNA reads TGTGCCAGCAGCCGGGCGGGACAGGCCTACGAGCAGTACTTC. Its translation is CASSRAGQAYEQYF.

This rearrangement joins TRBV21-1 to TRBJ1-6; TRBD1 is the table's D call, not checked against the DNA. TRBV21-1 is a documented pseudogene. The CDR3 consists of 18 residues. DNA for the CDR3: TGTGCCAGCAGCAAAAGGGGGCCCTCGGGGTCCTATAATTCACCCCTCCACTTT. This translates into CASSKRGPSGSYNSPLHF.

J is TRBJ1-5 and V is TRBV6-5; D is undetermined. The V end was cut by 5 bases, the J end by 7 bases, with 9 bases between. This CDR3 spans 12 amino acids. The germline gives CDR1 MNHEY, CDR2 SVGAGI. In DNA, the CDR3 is TGTGCCAGCAGTCTCCCGGCCCAGCCCCAGCATTTT. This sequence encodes CASSLPAQPQHF.

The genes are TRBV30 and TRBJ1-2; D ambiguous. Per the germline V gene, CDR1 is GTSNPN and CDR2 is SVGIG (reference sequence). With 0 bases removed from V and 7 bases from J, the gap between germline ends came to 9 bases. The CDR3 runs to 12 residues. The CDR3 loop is CAWSVRGAGYTF. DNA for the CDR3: TGTGCCTGGAGTGTACGGGGAGCTGGCTACACCTTC. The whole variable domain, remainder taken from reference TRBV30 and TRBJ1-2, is SQTIHQWPATLVQPVGSPLSLECTVEGTSNPNLYWYRQAAGRGLQLLFYSVGIGQISSEVPQNLSASRPQDRQFILSSKKLLLSDSGFYLCAWSVRGAGYTFGSGTRLTVV.

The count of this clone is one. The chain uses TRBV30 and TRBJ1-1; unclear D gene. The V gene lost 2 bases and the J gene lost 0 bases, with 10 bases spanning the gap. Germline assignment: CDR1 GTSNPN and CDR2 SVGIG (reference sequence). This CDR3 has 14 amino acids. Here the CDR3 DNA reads TGTGCCTGGAGTACCCCTACTATGAACACTGAAGCTTTCTTT. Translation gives CAWSTPTMNTEAFF.

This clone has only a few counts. The CDR3 is CASSIPPYGYTF. The CDR3 nucleotides are TGTGCCAGTAGTATCCCTCCCTATGGCTACACCTTC. The V and J genes are TRBV19 and TRBJ1-2; no reliable D call. The CDR3 consists of 12 residues. CDR1 and CDR2 (germline): LNHDA, SQIVND (reference sequence). V lost 3 bases and J lost 4, with 6 bases in between. The variable domain in full, completed from reference TRBV19 and TRBJ1-2, reads DGGITQSPKYLFRKEGQNVTLSCEQNLNHDAMYWYRQDPGQGLRLIYYSQIVNDFQKGDIAEGYSVSREKKESFPLTVTSAQKNPTAFYLCASSIPPYGYTFGSGTRLTVV.

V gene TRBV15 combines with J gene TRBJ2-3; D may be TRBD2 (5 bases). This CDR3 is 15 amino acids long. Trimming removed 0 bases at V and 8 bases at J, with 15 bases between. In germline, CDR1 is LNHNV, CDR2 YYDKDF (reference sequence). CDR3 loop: CATSRDSVRASTQYF. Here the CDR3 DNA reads TGTGCCACCAGCAGAGATAGCGTACGGGCCTCTACGCAGTATTTT.

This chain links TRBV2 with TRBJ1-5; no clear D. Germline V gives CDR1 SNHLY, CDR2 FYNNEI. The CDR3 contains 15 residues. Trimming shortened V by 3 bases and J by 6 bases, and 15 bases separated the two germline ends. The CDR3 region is CASSEVGFSSQPQHF. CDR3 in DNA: TGTGCCAGCAGTGAGGTAGGGTTTTCTAGTCAGCCCCAGCATTTT. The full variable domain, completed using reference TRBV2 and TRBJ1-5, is EPEVTQTPSHQVTQMGQEVILRCVPISNHLYFYWYRQILGQKVEFLVSFYNNEISEKSEIFDDQFSVERPDGSNFTLKIRSTKLEDSAMYFCASSEVGFSSQPQHFGDGTRLSIL.

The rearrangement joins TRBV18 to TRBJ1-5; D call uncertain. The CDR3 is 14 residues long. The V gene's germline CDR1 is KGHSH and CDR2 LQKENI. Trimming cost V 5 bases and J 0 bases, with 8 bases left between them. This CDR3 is CASSSGDSNQPQHF. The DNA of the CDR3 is TGTGCCAGCTCATCCGGGGATAGCAATCAGCCCCAGCATTTT.

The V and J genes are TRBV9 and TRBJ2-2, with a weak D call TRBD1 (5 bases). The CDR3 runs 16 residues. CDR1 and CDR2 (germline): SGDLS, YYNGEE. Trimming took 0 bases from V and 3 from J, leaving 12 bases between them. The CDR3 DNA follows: TGTGCCAGCAGCGTAGGGGCAGGGTTGGACACCGGGGAGCTGTTTTTT. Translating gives CASSVGAGLDTGELFF.

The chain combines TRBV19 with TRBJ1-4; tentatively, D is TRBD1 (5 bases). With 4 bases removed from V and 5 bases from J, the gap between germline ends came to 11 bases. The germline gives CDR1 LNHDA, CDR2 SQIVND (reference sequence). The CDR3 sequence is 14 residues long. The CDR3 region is CASSTGRKNEKLFF. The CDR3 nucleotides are TGTGCCAGTAGTACGGGACGGAAGAATGAAAAACTGTTTTTT.

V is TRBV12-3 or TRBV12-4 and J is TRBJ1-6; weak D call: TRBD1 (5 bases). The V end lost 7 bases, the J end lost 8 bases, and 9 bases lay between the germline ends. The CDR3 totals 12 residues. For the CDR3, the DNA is TGTGCCAGCATCTTAGGGGATTCACCCCTCCACTTT. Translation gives CASILGDSPLHF.

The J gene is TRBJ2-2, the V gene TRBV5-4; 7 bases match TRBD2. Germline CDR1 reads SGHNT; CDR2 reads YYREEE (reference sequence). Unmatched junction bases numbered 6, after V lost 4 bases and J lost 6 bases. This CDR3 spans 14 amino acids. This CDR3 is CASSPAGVAGELFF. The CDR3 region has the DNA TGTGCCAGCAGCCCGGCGGGGGTGGCCGGGGAGCTGTTTTTT. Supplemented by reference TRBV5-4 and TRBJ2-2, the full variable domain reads ETGVTQSPTHLIKTRGQQVTLRCSSQSGHNTVSWYQQALGQGPQFIFQYYREEENGRGNFPPRFSGLQFPNYSSELNVNALELDDSALYLCASSPAGVAGELFFGEGSRLTVL.